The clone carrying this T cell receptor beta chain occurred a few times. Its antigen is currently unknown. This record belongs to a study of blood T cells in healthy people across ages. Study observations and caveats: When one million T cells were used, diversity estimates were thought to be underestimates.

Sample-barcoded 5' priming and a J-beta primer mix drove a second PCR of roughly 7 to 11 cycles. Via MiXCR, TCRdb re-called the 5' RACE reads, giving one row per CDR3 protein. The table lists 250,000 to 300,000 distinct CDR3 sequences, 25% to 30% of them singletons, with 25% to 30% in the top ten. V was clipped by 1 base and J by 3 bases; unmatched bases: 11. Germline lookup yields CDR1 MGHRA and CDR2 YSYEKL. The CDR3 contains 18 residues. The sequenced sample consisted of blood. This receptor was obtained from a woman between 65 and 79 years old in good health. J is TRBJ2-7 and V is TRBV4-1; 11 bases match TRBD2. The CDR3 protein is CASSQGLAGGIRYYEQYF. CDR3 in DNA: TGCGCCAGCAGCCAAGGGTTAGCGGGAGGGATAAGGTACTACGAGCAGTACTTC.